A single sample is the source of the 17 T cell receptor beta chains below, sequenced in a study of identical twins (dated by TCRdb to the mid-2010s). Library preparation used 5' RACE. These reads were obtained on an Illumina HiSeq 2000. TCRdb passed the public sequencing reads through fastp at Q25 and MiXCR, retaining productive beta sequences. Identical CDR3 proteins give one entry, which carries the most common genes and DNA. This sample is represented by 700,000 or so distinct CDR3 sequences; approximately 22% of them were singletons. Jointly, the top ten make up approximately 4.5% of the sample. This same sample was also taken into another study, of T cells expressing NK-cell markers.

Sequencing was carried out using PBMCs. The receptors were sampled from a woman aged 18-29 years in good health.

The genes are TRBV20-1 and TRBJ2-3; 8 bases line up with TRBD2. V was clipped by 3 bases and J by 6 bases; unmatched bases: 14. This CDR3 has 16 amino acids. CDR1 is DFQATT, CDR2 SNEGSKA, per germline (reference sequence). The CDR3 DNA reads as TGCAGTGCTAGTGGCTTTGGGGCGGGGGGTAAGGATACGCAGTATTTT. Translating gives CSASGFGAGGKDTQYF.

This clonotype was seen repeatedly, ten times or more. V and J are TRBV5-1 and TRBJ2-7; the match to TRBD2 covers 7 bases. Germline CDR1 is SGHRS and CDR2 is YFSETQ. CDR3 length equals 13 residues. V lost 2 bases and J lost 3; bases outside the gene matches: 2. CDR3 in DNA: TGCGCCAGCAGCTTCAGGGAGGGCTACGAGCAGTACTTC. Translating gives CASSFREGYEQYF.

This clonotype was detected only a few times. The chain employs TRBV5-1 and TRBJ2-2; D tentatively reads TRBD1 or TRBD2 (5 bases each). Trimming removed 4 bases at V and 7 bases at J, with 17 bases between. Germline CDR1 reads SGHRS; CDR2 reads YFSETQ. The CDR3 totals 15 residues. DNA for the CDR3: TGCGCCAGCAGCCCACCCGGGACCTCCAGCGGGGAGCTGTTTTTT. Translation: CASSPPGTSSGELFF.

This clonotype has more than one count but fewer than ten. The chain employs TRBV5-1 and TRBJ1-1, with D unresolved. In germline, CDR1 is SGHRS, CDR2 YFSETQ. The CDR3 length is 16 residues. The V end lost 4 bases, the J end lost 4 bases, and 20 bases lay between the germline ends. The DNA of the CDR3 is TGCGCCAGCAGCGGTACCCCAGGAACGGGGAGCACTGAAGCTTTCTTT. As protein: CASSGTPGTGSTEAFF.

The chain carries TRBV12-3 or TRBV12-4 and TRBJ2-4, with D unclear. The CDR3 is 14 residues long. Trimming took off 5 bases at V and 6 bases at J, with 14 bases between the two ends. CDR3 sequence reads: CASSTLTSLNIQYF. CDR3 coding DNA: TGTGCCAGCAGTACCCTGACTTCCCTAAACATTCAGTACTTC.

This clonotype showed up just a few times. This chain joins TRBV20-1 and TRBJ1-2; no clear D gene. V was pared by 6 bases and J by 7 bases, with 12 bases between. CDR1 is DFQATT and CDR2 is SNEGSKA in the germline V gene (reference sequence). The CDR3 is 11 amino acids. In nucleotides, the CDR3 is TGCAGTGCGCCTGAGTTATCTGGCTACACCTTC. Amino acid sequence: CSAPELSGYTF.

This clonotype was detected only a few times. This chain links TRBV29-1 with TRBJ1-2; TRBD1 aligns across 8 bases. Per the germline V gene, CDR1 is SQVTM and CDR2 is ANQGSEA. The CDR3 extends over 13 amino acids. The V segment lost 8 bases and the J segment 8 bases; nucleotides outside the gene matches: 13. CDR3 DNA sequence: TGCAGCCCAGGACAGGGATGGTGGGGAGGCTACACCTTC. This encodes CSPGQGWWGGYTF.

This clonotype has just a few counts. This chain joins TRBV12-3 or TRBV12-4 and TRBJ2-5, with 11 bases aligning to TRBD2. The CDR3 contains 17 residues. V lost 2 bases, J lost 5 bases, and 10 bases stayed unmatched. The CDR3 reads CASSLFGLAGRGETQYF. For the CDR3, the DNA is TGTGCCAGCAGTTTATTCGGACTAGCGGGCCGTGGGGAGACCCAGTACTTC.

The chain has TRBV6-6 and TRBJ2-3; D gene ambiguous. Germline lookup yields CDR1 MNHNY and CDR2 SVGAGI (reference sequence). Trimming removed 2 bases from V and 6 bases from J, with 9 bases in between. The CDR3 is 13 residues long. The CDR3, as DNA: TGTGCCAGCAGTTACGCTGTGGGGGATACGCAGTATTTT. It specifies CASSYAVGDTQYF.

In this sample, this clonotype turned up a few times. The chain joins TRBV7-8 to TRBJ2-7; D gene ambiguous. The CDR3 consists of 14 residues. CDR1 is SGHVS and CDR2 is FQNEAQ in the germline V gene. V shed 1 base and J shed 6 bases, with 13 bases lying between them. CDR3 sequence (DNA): TGTGCCAGCAGCTTAGTGGTCCGGGCCGGCGAGCAGTACTTC. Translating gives CASSLVVRAGEQYF.

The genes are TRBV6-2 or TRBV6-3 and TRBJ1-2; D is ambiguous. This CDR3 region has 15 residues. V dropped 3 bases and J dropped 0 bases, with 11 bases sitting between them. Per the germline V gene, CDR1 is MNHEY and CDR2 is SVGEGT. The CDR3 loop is CASSYPRGANYGYTF. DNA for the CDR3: TGTGCCAGCAGTTATCCCCGGGGAGCTAACTATGGCTACACCTTC.

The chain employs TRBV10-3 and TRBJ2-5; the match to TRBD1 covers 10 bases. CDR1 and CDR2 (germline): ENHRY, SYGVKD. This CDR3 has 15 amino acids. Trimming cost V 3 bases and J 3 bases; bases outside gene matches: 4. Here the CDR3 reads CAISERDRGKETQYF. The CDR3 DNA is TGTGCCATCAGTGAACGGGACAGGGGTAAAGAGACCCAGTACTTC.

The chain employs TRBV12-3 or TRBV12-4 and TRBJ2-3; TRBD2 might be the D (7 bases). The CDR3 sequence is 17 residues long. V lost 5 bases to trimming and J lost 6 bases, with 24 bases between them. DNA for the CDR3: TGTGCCAGCAGTCCTCGAAAAGTGGGAGAGGGGGGGGATACGCAGTATTTT. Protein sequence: CASSPRKVGEGGDTQYF.

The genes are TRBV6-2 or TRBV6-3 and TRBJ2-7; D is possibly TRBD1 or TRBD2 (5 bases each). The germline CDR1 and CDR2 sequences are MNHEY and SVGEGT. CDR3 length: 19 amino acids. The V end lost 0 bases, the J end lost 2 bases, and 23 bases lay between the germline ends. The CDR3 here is CASSYSRDRLDQEPYEQYF. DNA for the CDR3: TGTGCCAGCAGTTACTCCCGGGACCGCTTGGACCAGGAACCCTACGAGCAGTACTTC.

In DNA, the CDR3 is TGTGCCACCTCAGGGGTTTTTCGTGAAAAACTGTTTTTT. Amino acid sequence: CATSGVFREKLFF. J is TRBJ1-4 and V is TRBV6-1; D may be TRBD1 (6 bases). Germline V gene sequence: CDR1 MNHNS, CDR2 SASEGT. This CDR3 has 13 residues. Deletions cut 10 bases from V and 7 bases from J, with 16 bases between.

The chain's CDR3 is CSVESYGYTF. In DNA, the CDR3 is TGCAGCGTTGAGTCATATGGCTACACCTTC. V is TRBV29-1 and J is TRBJ1-2, with D hard to call. CDR1 is SQVTM and CDR2 is ANQGSEA in the germline V gene. V gave up 3 bases and J gave up 5 bases, with 4 bases separating them. The CDR3 is made up of 10 amino acids. The variable domain in full, with the rest retrieved from reference TRBV29-1 and TRBJ1-2, is SAVISQKPSRDICQRGTSLTIQCQVDSQVTMMFWYRQQPGQSLTLIATANQGSEATYESGFVIDKFPISRPNLTFSTLTVSNMSPEDSSIYLCSVESYGYTFGSGTRLTVV.

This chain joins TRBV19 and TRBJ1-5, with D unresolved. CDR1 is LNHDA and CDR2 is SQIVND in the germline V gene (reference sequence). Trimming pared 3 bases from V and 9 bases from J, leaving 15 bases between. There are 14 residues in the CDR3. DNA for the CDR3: TGTGCCAGTAGTATCGCGAGCTTCGGGCGGCCCCAGCATTTT. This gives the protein CASSIASFGRPQHF.